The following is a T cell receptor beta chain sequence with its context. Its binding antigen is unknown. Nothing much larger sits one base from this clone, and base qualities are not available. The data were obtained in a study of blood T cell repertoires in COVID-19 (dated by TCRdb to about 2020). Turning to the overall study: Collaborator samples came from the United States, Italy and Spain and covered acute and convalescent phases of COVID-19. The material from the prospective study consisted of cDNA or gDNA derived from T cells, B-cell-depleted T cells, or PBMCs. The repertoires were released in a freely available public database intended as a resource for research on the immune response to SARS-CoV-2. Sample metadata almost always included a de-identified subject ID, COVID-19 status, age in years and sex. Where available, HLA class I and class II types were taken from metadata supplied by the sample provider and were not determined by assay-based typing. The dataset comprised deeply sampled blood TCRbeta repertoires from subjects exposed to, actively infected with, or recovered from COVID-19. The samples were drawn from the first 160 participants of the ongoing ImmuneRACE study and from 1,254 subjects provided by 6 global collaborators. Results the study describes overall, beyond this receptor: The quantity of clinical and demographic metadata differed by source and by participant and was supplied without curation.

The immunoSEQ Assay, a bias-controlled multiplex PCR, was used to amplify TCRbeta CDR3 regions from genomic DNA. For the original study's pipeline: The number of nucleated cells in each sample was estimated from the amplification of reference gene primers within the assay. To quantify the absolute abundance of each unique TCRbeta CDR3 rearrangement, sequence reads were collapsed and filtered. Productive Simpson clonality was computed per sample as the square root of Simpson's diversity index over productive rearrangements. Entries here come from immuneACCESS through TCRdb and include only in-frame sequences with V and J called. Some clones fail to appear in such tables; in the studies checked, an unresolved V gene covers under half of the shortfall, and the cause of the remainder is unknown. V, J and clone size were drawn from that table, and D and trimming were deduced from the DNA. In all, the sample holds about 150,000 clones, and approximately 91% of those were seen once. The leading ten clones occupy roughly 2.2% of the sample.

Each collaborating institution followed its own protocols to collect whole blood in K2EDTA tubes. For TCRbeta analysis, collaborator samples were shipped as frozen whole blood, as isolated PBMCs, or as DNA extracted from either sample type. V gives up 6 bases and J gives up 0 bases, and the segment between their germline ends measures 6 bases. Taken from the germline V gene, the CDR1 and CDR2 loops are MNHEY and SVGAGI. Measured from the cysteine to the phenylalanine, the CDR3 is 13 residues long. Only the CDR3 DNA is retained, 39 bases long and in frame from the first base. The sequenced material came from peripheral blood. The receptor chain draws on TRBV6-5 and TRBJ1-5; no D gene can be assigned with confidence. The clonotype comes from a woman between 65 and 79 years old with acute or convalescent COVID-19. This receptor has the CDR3 CASSAYSNQPQHF. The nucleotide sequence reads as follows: TGTGCCAGCAGCGCGTATAGCAATCAGCCCCAGCATTTT.